Listed here is a single T cell receptor beta chain. This sample was included in a study of blood T cell repertoires in COVID-19. The wider study: From T cells, B-cell-depleted T cells, or PBMCs came the material, which was cDNA or gDNA.

The repertoire was sequenced with immunoSEQ multiplex PCR; TCRdb's copy has only in-frame clones and lacks some. This sample has more than 300,000 clones, with roughly 88% found just once. Looked up from germline, CDR1 is SGHDN and CDR2 is FVKESK. This CDR3 has 16 amino acids. After removal of 1 base from V and 4 bases from J, the junction contained 9 bases not matched to a gene. The V call is TRBV14, the J call TRBJ2-5; TRBD2 aligns across 7 bases. The source is a woman younger than 45 with COVID-19, enrolled during active disease. Sequencing was performed on peripheral blood. This chain's CDR3 is CASSQGLRVAGETQYF. CDR3 sequence (DNA): TGTGCCAGCAGCCAAGGCCTCCGGGTAGCGGGAGAGACCCAGTACTTC.